This T cell receptor beta chain stems from a study of human T cells and chemical hapten exposure. Whole-study results and caveats: Among expanded TCRs, significantly more large CDR3 similarity clusters formed than among controls. Those TCRs sitting above 1 in 1000 frequency stayed the same with DPC sensitization.

This CDR3 has 14 amino acids. V shed 5 bases and J shed 4 bases, with 14 bases lying between them. Germline V CDR1 and CDR2: SGHTA, FQGNSA. TCRdb called the RACE reads again in MiXCR, with one record for every CDR3 protein. The data show 35,000 to 55,000 distinct CDR3 sequences, roughly 10% seen once. As regards this clonotype: Its cognate antigen is unknown.

Indicated time point: patch test 2, 6 weeks after DPC sensitization. Treatment reported: therapeutic diphenylcyclopropenone sensitization with weekly scalp DPC. The total RNA was obtained from whole blood that was not fractionated. The clonotype comes from a woman aged 25 to 39 with alopecia areata. Some clones in this sample may be carry-over from other donors' samples. V gene TRBV7-2 combines with J gene TRBJ1-2; possible D gene TRBD1, 6 bases. Sequences were derived from whole blood, sampled in connection with sensitization to the hapten diphenylcyclopropenone (DPC). The CDR3: CASSRGTSAYGYTF. The CDR3 DNA sequence: TGTGCCAGCAGCCGGGGGACATCCGCCTATGGCTACACCTTC. Variable domain in full (rest from reference TRBV7-2 and TRBJ1-2): GAGVSQSPSNKVTEKGKDVELRCDPISGHTALYWYRQSLGQGLEFLIYFQGNSAPDKSGLPSDRFSAERTGGSVSTLTIQRTQQEDSAVYLCASSRGTSAYGYTFGSGTRLTVV.